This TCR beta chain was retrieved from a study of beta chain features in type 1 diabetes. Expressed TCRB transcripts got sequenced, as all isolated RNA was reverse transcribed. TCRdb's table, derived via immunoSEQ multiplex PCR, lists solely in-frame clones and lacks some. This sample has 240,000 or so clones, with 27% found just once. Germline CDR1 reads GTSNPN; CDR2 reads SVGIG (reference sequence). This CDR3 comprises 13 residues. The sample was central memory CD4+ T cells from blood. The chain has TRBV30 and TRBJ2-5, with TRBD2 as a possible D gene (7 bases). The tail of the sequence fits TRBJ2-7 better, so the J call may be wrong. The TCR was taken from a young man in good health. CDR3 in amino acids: CAWTKGGGHEQYF. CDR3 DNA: TGTGCCTGGACTAAGGGGGGAGGGCACGAGCAGTACTTC.